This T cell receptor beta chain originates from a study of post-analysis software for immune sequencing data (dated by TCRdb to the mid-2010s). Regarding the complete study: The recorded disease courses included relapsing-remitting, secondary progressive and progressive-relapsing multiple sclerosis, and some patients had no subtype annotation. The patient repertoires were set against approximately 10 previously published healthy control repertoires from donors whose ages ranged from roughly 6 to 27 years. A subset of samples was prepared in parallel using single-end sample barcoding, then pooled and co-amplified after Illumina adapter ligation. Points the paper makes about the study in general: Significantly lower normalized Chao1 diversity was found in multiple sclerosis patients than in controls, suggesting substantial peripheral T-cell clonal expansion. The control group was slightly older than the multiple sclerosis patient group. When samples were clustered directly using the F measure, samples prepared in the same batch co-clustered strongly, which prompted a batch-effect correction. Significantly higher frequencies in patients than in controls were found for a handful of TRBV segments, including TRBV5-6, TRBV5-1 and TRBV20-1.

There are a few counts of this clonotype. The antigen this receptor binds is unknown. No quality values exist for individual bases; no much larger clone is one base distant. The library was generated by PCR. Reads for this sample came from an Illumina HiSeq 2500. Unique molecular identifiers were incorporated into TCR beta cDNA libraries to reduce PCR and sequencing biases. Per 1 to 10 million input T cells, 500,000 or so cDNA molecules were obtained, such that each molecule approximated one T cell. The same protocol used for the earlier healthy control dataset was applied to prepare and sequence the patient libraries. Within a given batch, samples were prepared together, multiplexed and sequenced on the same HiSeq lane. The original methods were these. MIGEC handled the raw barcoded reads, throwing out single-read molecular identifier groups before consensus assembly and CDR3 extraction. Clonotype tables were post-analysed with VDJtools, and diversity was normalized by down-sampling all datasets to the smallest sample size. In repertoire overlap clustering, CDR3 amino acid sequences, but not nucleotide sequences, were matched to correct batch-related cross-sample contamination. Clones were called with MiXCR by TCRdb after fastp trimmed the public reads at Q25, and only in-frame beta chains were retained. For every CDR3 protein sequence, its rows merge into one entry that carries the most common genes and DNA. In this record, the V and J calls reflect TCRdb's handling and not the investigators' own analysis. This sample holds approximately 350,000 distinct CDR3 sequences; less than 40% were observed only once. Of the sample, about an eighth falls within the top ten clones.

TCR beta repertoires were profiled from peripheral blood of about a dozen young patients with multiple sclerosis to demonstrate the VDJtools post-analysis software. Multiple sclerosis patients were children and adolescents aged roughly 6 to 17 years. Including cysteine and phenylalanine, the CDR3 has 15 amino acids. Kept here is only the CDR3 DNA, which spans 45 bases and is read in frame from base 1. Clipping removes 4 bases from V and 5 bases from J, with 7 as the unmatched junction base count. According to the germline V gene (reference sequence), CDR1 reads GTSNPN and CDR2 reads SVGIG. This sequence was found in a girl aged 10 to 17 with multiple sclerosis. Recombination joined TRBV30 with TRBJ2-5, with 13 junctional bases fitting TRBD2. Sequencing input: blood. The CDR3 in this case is CAWNLTSGGSETQYF. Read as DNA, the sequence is TGTGCCTGGAACCTGACTAGCGGGGGGTCGGAGACCCAGTACTTC.